These 25 T cell receptor beta chains originate from one sample sequenced in a study of CD8+ T cells in alopecia areata. Extracted RNA was reverse transcribed into cDNA, the sequencing template. Profiling relied on immunoSEQ multiplex PCR, and the TCRdb table lists in-frame clones only, not all of them. The table shows 69,000 or so clones, with roughly 57% occurring only once. Sample: CD8+ T cells sorted from blood, taken at week 0. The receptor set was obtained from a human donor with alopecia areata.

The count of this clone is one. The chain uses TRBV2 and TRBJ2-1; the D gene is possibly TRBD2 (6 bases). This CDR3 has 17 amino acids. V lost 6 bases and J 0 bases, leaving 18 bases between the germline ends. Germline V lookup: CDR1 SNHLY, CDR2 FYNNEI. The CDR3 region has the DNA TGTGCCAGCAGCGCTATTCCGGGGACTGTCTCCTACAATGAGCAGTTCTTC. Amino acids: CASSAIPGTVSYNEQFF.

This chain links TRBV27 with TRBJ1-1; weak D call: TRBD1 (5 bases). This CDR3 contains 13 residues. V was pared by 3 bases and J by 6 bases, with 11 bases between. The V gene's germline CDR1 is MNHEY and CDR2 SMNVEV (reference sequence). The DNA for the CDR3 is TGTGCCAGCAGTTTTCAGGGTGCTCCTGAAGCTTTCTTT. Its translation: CASSFQGAPEAFF.

This clone was observed a few times. J is TRBJ2-1 and V is TRBV29-1; D is uncertain. This CDR3 has 16 amino acids. Between the trimmed V and J ends, which lost 2 bases and 4 bases, there was a span of 18 bases. The germline V gene encodes CDR1 SQVTM and CDR2 ANQGSEA. CDR3 loop: CSVERPPPTTYNEQFF. The CDR3 DNA follows: TGCAGCGTTGAACGACCCCCCCCCACCACTTACAATGAGCAGTTCTTC.

The rearrangement uses TRBV11-2 and TRBJ2-7; 8 bases match TRBD2. The CDR3 runs 15 residues. Germline V CDR1 and CDR2: SGHAT, FQNNGV. J was trimmed by 3 bases and V by 5 bases; bases with no gene match: 9. CDR3 loop: CASSPGGGTHYEQYF. The CDR3, as DNA: TGTGCCAGCAGCCCCGGGGGGGGCACCCACTACGAGCAGTACTTC.

V gene TRBV29-1 combines with J gene TRBJ1-1, with 7 bases identical to TRBD1. CDR3 size: 14 residues. V lost 6 bases to trimming and J lost 1 base; unmatched junction nucleotides: 8. Germline V gene sequence: CDR1 SQVTM, CDR2 ANQGSEA. The CDR3 DNA is TGCAGCGTCAAACAGGGGCGGACGAACACTGAAGCTTTCTTT. It specifies CSVKQGRTNTEAFF. The full variable domain, completed using reference TRBV29-1 and TRBJ1-1, is SAVISQKPSRDICQRGTSLTIQCQVDSQVTMMFWYRQQPGQSLTLIATANQGSEATYESGFVIDKFPISRPNLTFSTLTVSNMSPEDSSIYLCSVKQGRTNTEAFFGQGTRLTVV.

CDR3 sequence: CATWGGELFF. In nucleotides, the CDR3 is TGTGCCACCTGGGGCGGGGAGCTGTTTTTT. The genes are TRBV19 and TRBJ2-2; D uncertain. Trimming pared 10 bases from V and 7 bases from J, leaving 7 bases between. The germline CDR1 and CDR2 sequences are LNHDA and SQIVND (reference sequence). The CDR3 length is 10 residues.

The sample holds a few counts of this clone. The V and J genes are TRBV5-1 and TRBJ2-7; maybe TRBD1 (5 bases). Germline values: CDR1 SGHRS, CDR2 YFSETQ. The V end lost 0 bases, the J end lost 0 bases, and 13 bases lay between the germline ends. CDR3 length: 16 residues. The CDR3 bases are TGCGCCAGCAGCTTGGCTCCGGACACCACCTCCTACGAGCAGTACTTC. It specifies CASSLAPDTTSYEQYF.

The chain carries TRBV9 and TRBJ2-5; 8 positions agree with TRBD2. Germline V CDR1 and CDR2: SGDLS, YYNGEE. This CDR3 spans 14 amino acids. Trimming took 4 bases from V and 1 from J; bases not matched to a gene: 3. In DNA form, the CDR3 reads TGTGCCAGCAGCAGCGGGAGCTCCCAAGAGACCCAGTACTTC. This codes for CASSSGSSQETQYF.

This clone was picked up a small number of times. The same CDR3 is also encoded by other DNA sequences in this sample. The chain links TRBV30 to TRBJ2-6; 7 bases are a match to TRBD1. J was trimmed by 2 bases and V by 7 bases; bases with no gene match: 2. CDR1 and CDR2 from the germline V gene are GTSNPN and SVGIG (reference sequence). This CDR3 has 13 residues. This CDR3 is CALDRAGANVLTF. The CDR3 bases are TGTGCCTTAGACAGGGCTGGGGCCAACGTCCTGACTTTC.

V is TRBV5-6 and J is TRBJ2-1, with D uncertain. Germline CDR1 is SGHDT and CDR2 is YYEEEE. The V and J ends lost 0 bases and 10 bases respectively, with 8 bases between them. This CDR3 has 12 residues. CDR3 sequence reads: CASSLVTREQFF. The DNA of the CDR3 is TGTGCCAGCAGCTTGGTTACCCGGGAGCAGTTCTTC. Full variable domain (missing parts from reference TRBV5-6 and TRBJ2-1): DAGVTQSPTHLIKTRGQQVTLRCSPKSGHDTVSWYQQALGQGPQFIFQYYEEEERQRGNFPDRFSGHQFPNYSSELNVNALLLGDSALYLCASSLVTREQFFGPGTRLTVL.

A few counts support this clone. The V call is TRBV30, the J call TRBJ2-3; no clear D gene. CDR1 and CDR2 from the germline V gene are GTSNPN and SVGIG (reference sequence). V was trimmed by 0 bases and J by 0 bases, leaving 4 bases between them. There are 13 residues in the CDR3. The CDR3 reads CAWSVQSTDTQYF. The CDR3 region has the DNA TGTGCCTGGAGTGTACAAAGCACAGATACGCAGTATTTT.

The sample holds a few counts of this clone. The chain links TRBV7-9 to TRBJ1-2; D might be TRBD1 (5 bases). Germline V gene lookup returns CDR1 SEHNR and CDR2 FQNEAQ (reference sequence). The CDR3 has 14 residues. Deletions cut 2 bases from V and 7 bases from J, with 14 bases between. The CDR3 DNA sequence: TGTGCCAGCAGCTTACAGGGCGCCCCTTCTGGCTACACCTTC. Amino acids: CASSLQGAPSGYTF.

V usage is TRBV27 and J usage is TRBJ2-7; D tentatively reads TRBD1 or TRBD2 (6 bases each). In germline, CDR1 is MNHEY, CDR2 SMNVEV (reference sequence). The germline V and J ends were trimmed by 6 bases and 4 bases, with 10 bases remaining between them. This CDR3 contains 12 residues. CDR3 sequence (DNA): TGTGCCAGCAGAAAAGGGGGGTACGAGCAGTACTTC. Protein product: CASRKGGYEQYF.

The rearrangement joins TRBV27 to TRBJ1-1, with 8 bases fitting TRBD1. CDR3 length: 13 amino acids. V shed 7 bases, J shed 4 bases, and the junction held 5 bases outside the gene matches. CDR1 is MNHEY and CDR2 is SMNVEV in the germline V gene (reference sequence). This CDR3 reads CASNRQGTTEAFF. The CDR3 DNA is TGTGCCAGCAACCGACAGGGGACCACTGAAGCTTTCTTT.

V usage is TRBV7-9 and J usage is TRBJ1-2; unclear D gene. Germline CDR1 reads SEHNR; CDR2 reads FQNEAQ (reference sequence). This CDR3 spans 13 amino acids. The V end was cut by 5 bases, the J end by 5 bases, with 12 bases between. The CDR3 is CASSPTNTYGYTF. The CDR3 DNA reads TGTGCCAGCAGCCCCACCAACACTTATGGCTACACCTTC.

V and J are TRBV7-6 and TRBJ2-3; D may be TRBD2 (6 bases). The V and J ends lost 6 bases and 6 bases respectively, with 7 bases between them. Germline V gene lookup returns CDR1 SGHVS and CDR2 FNYEAQ. The length of the CDR3 is 11 residues. CDR3 DNA sequence: TGTGCCAGCAGGGGAGGCGATACGCAGTATTTT. Amino acid sequence: CASRGGDTQYF.

The chain employs TRBV29-1 and TRBJ2-1; the D gene is possibly TRBD2 (6 bases). Trimming removed 4 bases at V and 3 bases at J, with 10 bases between. This CDR3 has 13 residues. CDR1 SQVTM and CDR2 ANQGSEA come from the germline V gene. This chain's CDR3 is CSVAPDYYNEQFF. The CDR3 DNA follows: TGCAGCGTTGCCCCGGACTACTACAATGAGCAGTTCTTC.

CDR3 region: CASRGATGWVYGYTF. The CDR3 DNA follows: TGTGCCAGCAGGGGAGCGACAGGGTGGGTCTATGGCTACACCTTC. V is TRBV28 and J is TRBJ1-2; TRBD1 matches at 7 bases. CDR3 length: 15 residues. The V gene's germline CDR1 is MDHEN and CDR2 SYDVKM. V lost 6 bases and J lost 4; bases outside the gene matches: 11.

The rearrangement links TRBV15 to TRBJ2-1; D remains ambiguous. This CDR3 has 13 residues. V was shortened by 1 base and J by 5 bases, with 6 bases between the two germline ends. The germline CDR1 and CDR2 sequences are LNHNV and YYDKDF (reference sequence). The CDR3 sequence is CATSRVIDNEQFF. DNA of the CDR3: TGTGCCACCAGCAGAGTCATAGACAATGAGCAGTTCTTC.

V is TRBV27 and J is TRBJ1-5; D remains unclear. The V gene lost 7 bases and the J gene lost 2 bases, with 9 bases spanning the gap. This CDR3 has 13 amino acids. The germline V gene encodes CDR1 MNHEY and CDR2 SMNVEV (reference sequence). The CDR3 nucleotides read TGTGCCAGCACCACTGGACGCAATCAGCCCCAGCATTTT. Translating gives CASTTGRNQPQHF.

V gene TRBV29-1 combines with J gene TRBJ2-7, with a tentative D call TRBD1 (5 bases). Germline V CDR1 and CDR2: SQVTM, ANQGSEA. CDR3 size: 12 residues. V was cut by 2 bases and J by 2 bases, with 7 bases left in between. DNA of the CDR3: TGCAGCGTTGAACAGGGCGCCTACGAGCAGTACTTC. Protein: CSVEQGAYEQYF.

This clone came up a few times. Other DNA sequences in the sample encode the same CDR3. The chain combines TRBV29-1 with TRBJ2-7; TRBD2 is a possible D gene (6 bases). Per germline, CDR1 SQVTM and CDR2 ANQGSEA. Trimming removed 2 bases at V and 3 bases at J, with 11 bases between. The CDR3 totals 13 residues. The CDR3 is CSVESGGDYEQYF. The CDR3 DNA is TGCAGCGTTGAATCCGGAGGGGACTACGAGCAGTACTTC.

The rearrangement uses TRBV9 and TRBJ2-3; D ambiguous. The CDR3 covers 15 residues. Germline V gives CDR1 SGDLS, CDR2 YYNGEE. V lost 0 bases and J lost 0, with 8 bases in between. The CDR3, as DNA: TGTGCCAGCAGCGTAGTCGCCTATAGCACAGATACGCAGTATTTT. Protein product: CASSVVAYSTDTQYF.

The V call is TRBV7-2, the J call TRBJ2-5, with TRBD2 as a possible D gene (6 bases). Germline CDR1 is SGHTA and CDR2 is FQGNSA. V lost 3 bases and J lost 2, with 10 bases in between. This CDR3 is 14 amino acids long. The DNA for the CDR3 is TGTGCCAGCAGCTTCATCGGGGGACAAGAGACCCAGTACTTC. Translation gives CASSFIGGQETQYF.

The J gene is TRBJ2-2, the V gene TRBV25-1; 8 bases fit TRBD2. Germline CDR1 reads MGHDK; CDR2 reads SYGVNS. The CDR3 totals 14 residues. J lost 7 bases, V lost 8 bases, and 9 bases had no gene match. For the CDR3, the DNA is TGTGCCAGCGGGGGACTAGTTTCGGTCGGGGAGCTGTTTTTT. Protein: CASGGLVSVGELFF.